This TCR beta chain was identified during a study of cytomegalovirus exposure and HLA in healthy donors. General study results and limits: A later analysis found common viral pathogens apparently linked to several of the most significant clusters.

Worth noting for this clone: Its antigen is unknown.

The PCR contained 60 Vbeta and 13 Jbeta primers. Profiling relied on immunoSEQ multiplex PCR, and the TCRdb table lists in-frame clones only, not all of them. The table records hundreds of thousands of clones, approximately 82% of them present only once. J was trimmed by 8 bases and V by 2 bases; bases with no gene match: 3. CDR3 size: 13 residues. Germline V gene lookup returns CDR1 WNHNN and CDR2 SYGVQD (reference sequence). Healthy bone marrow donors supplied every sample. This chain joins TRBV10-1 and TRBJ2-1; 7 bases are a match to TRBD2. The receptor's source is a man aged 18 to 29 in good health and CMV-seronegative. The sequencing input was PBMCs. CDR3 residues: CASSEIGGYEQFF. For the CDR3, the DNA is TGCGCCAGCAGTGAGATCGGGGGGTATGAGCAGTTCTTC.